A selection of T cell receptor beta chains follows, all from one sample in a study of T cells after yellow fever vaccination. Each CDR3 protein is one row after TCRdb ran MiXCR on the 5' RACE reads. The table lists under 150,000 distinct CDR3 sequences, 7.7% of them singletons. Sequencing was performed on CD4+ T cells sorted from PBMCs, taken 5 days after the yellow fever booster vaccination. The origin of the receptors is a man aged 25-45 years who received the YFV17D yellow fever vaccine. Each CDR3 is given with its conserved first and last residue. The D gene is left open where the match is weak. Some rows mark clone size as missing; the rest say once, few, many or name a class of expanded clone.

many | NA | TRBJ2-7 | TRBV6-2/TRBV6-3 | CASRGAGQIGYEQYF | TGTGCCAGCCGCGGTGCTGGACAGATTGGCTACGAGCAGTACTTC
many | NA | TRBJ2-2 | TRBV5-1 | CASSLGGTNTGELFF | TGCGCCAGCAGCTTGGGCGGGACGAACACCGGGGAGCTGTTTTTT
many | NA | TRBJ1-1 | TRBV6-5 | CASSYSSGKTEAFF | TGTGCCAGCAGTTACTCCAGCGGGAAGACTGAAGCTTTCTTT
many | NA | TRBJ2-5 | TRBV5-1 | CASRPGEETQYF | TGCGCCAGCAGGCCGGGGGAGGAGACCCAGTACTTC
many | NA | TRBJ2-7 | TRBV29-1 | CSVLEGKQYF | TGCAGCGTTCTGGAGGGAAAGCAGTACTTC
few | NA | TRBJ2-1 | TRBV5-8 | CASSLDPRGEWNEQFF | TGTGCCAGCAGCTTGGATCCTAGGGGGGAGTGGAATGAGCAGTTCTTC
many | NA | TRBJ2-1 | TRBV6-5 | CASSEMDNEQFF | TGTGCCAGCAGTGAGATGGACAATGAGCAGTTCTTC
many | NA | TRBJ2-3 | TRBV30 | CAWSVGDTQYF | TGTGCCTGGAGTGTAGGAGATACGCAGTATTTT
many | NA | TRBJ2-7 | TRBV4-3 | CASSQMRGSSYEQYF | TGCGCCAGCAGCCAAATGAGGGGGAGCTCCTACGAGCAGTACTTC
many | NA | TRBJ2-3 | TRBV7-8 | CASSLVAGMKTDTQYF | TGTGCCAGCAGCTTAGTTGCCGGGATGAAGACAGATACGCAGTATTTT
NA | TRBD2 | TRBJ2-1 | TRBV7-3 | CASSLGGSSSEQFF | TGTGCCAGCAGCTTGGGCGGGAGCTCAAGTGAGCAGTTCTTC
many | NA | TRBJ2-1 | TRBV5-6 | CASSLDRVNEQFF | TGTGCCAGCAGCTTGGACAGGGTCAATGAGCAGTTCTTC
few | TRBD2 | TRBJ2-1 | TRBV20-1 | CSANGLAGDNNEQFF | TGCAGTGCTAATGGTCTAGCGGGAGATAACAATGAGCAGTTCTTC
NA | NA | TRBJ1-1 | TRBV7-2 | CASSLAGTLALNTEAFF | TGTGCCAGCAGCTTAGCGGGGACCCTCGCCTTGAACACTGAAGCTTTCTTT
NA | NA | TRBJ2-7 | TRBV7-2 | CASSGGVHEQYF | TGTGCCAGCAGCGGGGGCGTTCACGAGCAGTACTTC
many | NA | TRBJ2-3 | TRBV11-3 | CASSLGDTQYF | TGTGCCAGCAGCTTAGGCGATACGCAGTATTTT
many | NA | TRBJ2-2 | TRBV21-1 | CASNSGLFTGELFF | TGTGCCAGCAACTCGGGCCTATTCACCGGGGAGCTGTTTTTT
few | NA | TRBJ2-7 | TRBV20-1 | CSVKGGDTPYF | TGCAGTGTCAAGGGTGGGGACACCCCATACTTC
many | NA | TRBJ2-7 | TRBV3-1 | CASSLISGNNYEQYF | TGTGCCAGCAGCCTAATATCGGGAAACAACTACGAGCAGTACTTC
many | NA | TRBJ2-3 | TRBV20-1 | CSTGSTDTQYF | TGCAGCACCGGGAGCACAGATACGCAGTATTTT
many | NA | TRBJ2-7 | TRBV21-1 | CASSNRLAPTYEQYF | TGTGCCAGCAGCAACAGACTAGCCCCCACTTACGAGCAGTACTTC
NA | TRBD1 | TRBJ2-5 | TRBV25-1 | CASSFSGSGQGETQYF | TGTGCCAGCAGTTTCTCCGGGTCCGGACAGGGGGAGACCCAGTACTTC
many | NA | TRBJ2-2 | TRBV4-3 | CASSPLGTHNTGELFF | TGCGCCAGCAGTCCTTTGGGGACTCACAACACCGGGGAGCTGTTTTTT
many | NA | TRBJ2-3 | TRBV20-1 | CSARSDTDTQYF | TGCAGTGCTAGATCGGACACAGATACGCAGTATTTT
NA | NA | TRBJ1-1 | TRBV4-3 | CASSQDINRMNTEAFF | TGCGCCAGCAGCCAAGATATTAACAGGATGAACACTGAAGCTTTCTTT
many | TRBD1 | TRBJ2-2 | TRBV7-9 | CASSSNPGQARSGELFF | TGTGCCAGCAGCTCAAATCCCGGACAGGCCCGGTCCGGGGAGCTGTTTTTT
NA | NA | TRBJ1-1 | TRBV18 | CASSPRTGIEAFF | TGTGCCAGCTCACCCAGAACGGGTATTGAAGCTTTCTTT
many | TRBD2 | TRBJ2-5 | TRBV7-9 | CASSSRPAGDTQETQYF | TGTGCCAGCAGCTCACGGCCGGCGGGAGATACCCAAGAGACCCAGTACTTC
few | TRBD2 | TRBJ2-7 | TRBV18 | CASSPPGGSYEQYF | TGTGCCAGCTCACCCCCGGGAGGGTCCTACGAGCAGTACTTC
many | TRBD2 | TRBJ2-3 | TRBV7-2 | CASSLSLAGKDTQYF | TGTGCCAGCAGCCTCAGTTTAGCGGGAAAAGATACGCAGTATTTT
many | NA | TRBJ2-2 | TRBV7-6 | CASRRQVDTGELFF | TGTGCCAGCAGACGACAGGTTGACACCGGGGAGCTGTTTTTT
many | NA | TRBJ2-1 | TRBV23-1 | CASSRGPPVLAYFEQFF | TGCGCCAGCAGTCGTGGGCCCCCGGTACTAGCTTATTTTGAGCAGTTCTTC
many | NA | TRBJ1-5 | TRBV5-1 | CASSSAGGQPQHF | TGCGCCAGCAGTTCAGCGGGCGGACAGCCCCAGCATTTT
many | NA | TRBJ2-2 | TRBV6-2/TRBV6-3 | CASSSRAAPNTGELFF | TGTGCCAGCAGTTCTCGGGCAGCCCCGAACACCGGGGAGCTGTTTTTT
many | NA | TRBJ1-1 | TRBV20-1 | CSAPLGPEAFF | TGCAGTGCTCCCCTGGGCCCTGAAGCTTTCTTT